These 4 T cell receptor beta chains were sequenced from one sample in a study of blood T cell repertoires in COVID-19. TCRdb keeps only in-frame clones here, not all; method: immunoSEQ multiplex PCR. This table holds more than 250,000 clones, 85% to 90% found once. Material for sequencing was PBMCs or T cells enriched from blood (not recorded which). The receptors originated from a young woman who had recovered from COVID-19.

The chain joins TRBV5-8 to TRBJ1-2; D might be TRBD1 (5 bases). The germline V and J ends were trimmed by 4 bases and 5 bases, with 24 bases remaining between them. This CDR3 comprises 17 residues. The germline V gene has CDR1 SGHTS and CDR2 YDEGEE. CDR3 in amino acids: CASSPTQGSLTGYGYTF. CDR3 DNA: TGTGCCAGCAGCCCCACCCAGGGTTCTCTAACTGGGTATGGCTACACCTTC.

CDR3 nucleotide sequence: TGTGCCAGCAGTGAAAATATATATATCCAGGTCAGAAACTATGGCTACACCTTC. Translating it yields CASSENIYIQVRNYGYTF. This chain connects TRBV6-1 to TRBJ1-2, with D unclear. The V end lost 2 bases, the J end lost 2 bases, and 21 bases lay between the germline ends. This CDR3 contains 18 residues. Germline CDR1 is MNHNS and CDR2 is SASEGT.

The rearrangement joins TRBV2 to TRBJ1-6, with TRBD1 identical over 9 bases. Germline V CDR1 and CDR2: SNHLY, FYNNEI. V was pared by 8 bases and J by 9 bases, with 8 bases of the junction left unmatched. The CDR3 spans 14 residues. In nucleotides, the CDR3 is TGTGCCAGCTCTGGGACAGGGAGTAGTTCACCCCTCCACTTT. It translates to CASSGTGSSSPLHF.

This clone has a handful of counts. The chain uses TRBV6-5 and TRBJ1-1; D may be TRBD1 (6 bases). The V and J ends lost 6 bases and 5 bases respectively, with 10 bases between them. The CDR3 has 12 residues. The germline CDR1 and CDR2 sequences are MNHEY and SVGAGI. The CDR3 is CASRRDRTEAFF. The CDR3 region has the DNA TGTGCCAGCAGGCGAGACAGGACTGAAGCTTTCTTT.